The 20 T cell receptor beta chains below were found in one sample sequenced in a study of blood T cell repertoires in COVID-19. Sequencing used immunoSEQ multiplex PCR; TCRdb keeps in-frame clones, though not all of them. Among some 77,000 clones, around nine tenths were seen once, and the ten largest hold 8% to 9.5%. The sample comprised peripheral blood. These receptors were obtained from a man aged 30 to 45 with acute or convalescent COVID-19.

The chain links TRBV18 to TRBJ2-1; unclear D gene. V lost 5 bases to trimming and J lost 2 bases, with 4 bases between them. The germline V gene has CDR1 KGHSH and CDR2 LQKENI. This CDR3 has 12 amino acids. Here the CDR3 reads CASSSTYNEQFF. The CDR3 coding sequence is TGTGCCAGCTCATCAACCTACAATGAGCAGTTCTTC.

J is TRBJ2-7 and V is TRBV14, with TRBD2 identical over 12 bases. V trimming: 3 bases; J trimming: 0 bases; junction bases outside the gene matches: 3. This CDR3 comprises 16 residues. Germline values: CDR1 SGHDN, CDR2 FVKESK. The CDR3 DNA reads as TGTGCCAGCAGCCATACTAGCGGGAGGCTCTCCTACGAGCAGTACTTC. It codes for CASSHTSGRLSYEQYF.

The table lists this clone with a count of one. The rearrangement joins TRBV6-5 to TRBJ2-5, with D unresolved. There are 13 residues in the CDR3. With 8 bases removed from V and 5 bases from J, the gap between germline ends came to 15 bases. Germline V CDR1 and CDR2: MNHEY, SVGAGI. In nucleotides, the CDR3 is TGTGCCAGCTTGGAGCGCCTGAGGGAGACCCAGTACTTC. This sequence encodes CASLERLRETQYF.

The chain carries TRBV30 and TRBJ1-5; D remains ambiguous. V dropped 0 bases and J dropped 8 bases, with 11 bases sitting between them. The CDR3 spans 13 residues. CDR1 and CDR2 from the germline V gene are GTSNPN and SVGIG (reference sequence). Here the CDR3 DNA reads TGTGCCTGGAGTGTGGGAGGGCGTGAGCCCCAGCATTTT. Protein product: CAWSVGGREPQHF.

The genes are TRBV28 and TRBJ1-5; 12 bases agree with TRBD1. The length of the CDR3 is 15 residues. J was trimmed by 7 bases and V by 2 bases; bases with no gene match: 3. Germline CDR1 MDHEN, CDR2 SYDVKM. The CDR3 region has the DNA TGTGCCAGCAGTTTAGAGGGACAGGGGGCGCAGCCCCAGCATTTT. This translates into CASSLEGQGAQPQHF.

The rearrangement joins TRBV11-3 to TRBJ2-1; D possibly corresponds to TRBD2 (6 bases). Germline V CDR1 and CDR2: SGHNT, YENEEA. There are 15 residues in the CDR3. Trimming shortened V by 5 bases and J by 0 bases, and 11 bases separated the two germline ends. The CDR3 spells CASSERVSSYNEQFF. The CDR3 region has the DNA TGTGCCAGCAGCGAGCGGGTTAGCTCCTACAATGAGCAGTTCTTC.

DNA for the CDR3: TGTGCCAGCAGCCAGGAAGCGGGCTTTAACAATGAGCAGTTCTTC. Protein product: CASSQEAGFNNEQFF. The V gene is TRBV14, the J gene TRBJ2-1; possible D gene TRBD2, 6 bases. Germline-derived CDR1 and CDR2 are SGHDN and FVKESK. CDR3 length: 15 amino acids. The ends were cut back, 3 bases at V and 5 bases at J, with 14 bases in the middle.

This rearrangement joins TRBV20-1 to TRBJ2-1; 7 positions match TRBD2. The J segment lost 15 bases and the V segment lost 3 bases, leaving 8 bases of the junction unmatched. The CDR3 spans 11 residues. Germline CDR1 DFQATT, CDR2 SNEGSKA (reference sequence). The CDR3 DNA follows: TGCAGTGCTAGGAGGGACTATAGGCGGTTCTTC. Its translation: CSARRDYRRFF.

The chain is built from TRBV23-1 and TRBJ1-6, with D unresolved. Being an ORF, TRBV23-1 has a function that is uncertain. Deletions cut 3 bases from V and 6 bases from J, with 15 bases between. The CDR3 runs 16 residues. The CDR3: CASSHGPGELNSPLHF. DNA for the CDR3: TGCGCCAGCAGTCACGGACCTGGGGAGCTTAATTCACCCCTCCACTTT.

CDR3 region: CASSPRDTEAFF. Written as DNA, the CDR3 is TGTGCCAGCTCACCACGAGACACTGAAGCTTTCTTT. The rearrangement links TRBV18 to TRBJ1-1; no clear D. CDR3 length: 12 amino acids. Germline values: CDR1 KGHSH, CDR2 LQKENI. With 1 base removed from V and 3 bases from J, the gap between germline ends came to 3 bases.

V is TRBV28 and J is TRBJ2-4; D is ambiguous. The V gene's germline CDR1 is MDHEN and CDR2 SYDVKM. V was cut by 7 bases and J by 0 bases, with 10 bases left in between. There are 14 residues in the CDR3. The CDR3 loop reads CASTARLAKNIQYF. The CDR3, as DNA: TGTGCCAGCACGGCCAGGCTAGCCAAAAACATTCAGTACTTC.

This clone was counted a single time. V and J are TRBV7-9 and TRBJ1-4; TRBD1 matches at 9 bases. The ends lost 4 bases at V and 5 bases at J; junction bases unmatched: 11. This CDR3 is 17 amino acids long. Germline CDR1 is SEHNR and CDR2 is FQNEAQ (reference sequence). The CDR3 loop is CASSSSPIQGANEKLFF. The CDR3 DNA reads as TGTGCCAGCAGCTCCTCCCCAATACAGGGGGCCAATGAAAAACTGTTTTTT.

V and J are TRBV3-1 (or the pseudogene TRBV3-2) and TRBJ1-2, with D perhaps matching TRBD1 (6 bases). Trimming took off 0 bases at V and 1 base at J, with 9 bases between the two ends. CDR1 LGHDT and CDR2 YNNKEL come from the germline V gene (reference sequence). This CDR3 is 15 amino acids long. The CDR3, as DNA: TGTGCCAGCAGCCAAGATGCCAGGGGTAACTATGGCTACACCTTC. Translation gives CASSQDARGNYGYTF.

CDR3 sequence (DNA): TGTGCCGTCGGGGGGGGGACAGCCAACTATGGCTACACCTTC. Translating gives CAVGGGTANYGYTF. The V call is TRBV6-6, the J call TRBJ1-2; 7 nucleotides agree with TRBD1. The V gene end was trimmed by 11 bases and the J gene end by 2 bases; junction bases not matched to a gene: 11. The CDR3 has 14 residues. The germline V gene has CDR1 MNHNY and CDR2 SVGAGI (reference sequence).

This sequence joins TRBV9 and TRBJ2-1, with D perhaps TRBD2 (6 bases). Germline lookup yields CDR1 SGDLS and CDR2 YYNGEE. This CDR3 contains 13 residues. Trimming removed 4 bases from V and 12 bases from J, with 17 bases in between. The CDR3 region has the DNA TGTGCCAGCAGCCCCCCGGGCCTCGGGGGGCAGTTCTTC. It specifies CASSPPGLGGQFF.

This clone occurred a few times. The rearrangement links TRBV24-1 to TRBJ2-1; tentatively, D is TRBD2 (6 bases). Trimming took 4 bases from V and 7 from J, leaving 16 bases between them. The CDR3 has 15 residues. Germline V gives CDR1 KGHDR, CDR2 SFDVKD. As DNA, the CDR3 is TGTGCCACCAGTGACCCAGGGATCCGGGAGAATGAGCAGTTCTTC. It specifies CATSDPGIRENEQFF.

The chain recombines TRBV6-1 with TRBJ2-5; no clear D gene. The CDR3 is 12 residues long. Per germline, CDR1 MNHNS and CDR2 SASEGT. Trimming removed 2 bases from V and 4 bases from J, with 5 bases in between. The CDR3 here is CASSEMRETQYF. In DNA form, the CDR3 reads TGTGCCAGCAGTGAAATGAGAGAGACCCAGTACTTC.

This clone was observed a few times. CDR3 amino acids: CASSFVGGGSGNTIYF. The CDR3 bases are TGTGCCAGCAGTTTCGTCGGGGGGGGCTCTGGAAACACCATATATTTT. The gene calls are TRBV28 and TRBJ1-3; a possible D gene is TRBD1 (5 bases). CDR1 is MDHEN and CDR2 is SYDVKM in the germline V gene. Trimming removed 3 bases from V and 0 bases from J, with 12 bases in between. There are 16 residues in the CDR3. Full variable domain (missing parts from reference TRBV28 and TRBJ1-3): DVKVTQSSRYLVKRTGEKVFLECVQDMDHENMFWYRQDPGLGLRLIYFSYDVKMKEKGDIPEGYSVSREKKERFSLILESASTNQTSMYLCASSFVGGGSGNTIYFGEGSWLTVV.

This chain uses TRBV4-1 with TRBJ2-3, with 8 bases aligning to TRBD2. CDR1 and CDR2 from the germline V gene are MGHRA and YSYEKL. This CDR3 region has 18 residues. V lost 0 bases to trimming and J lost 2 bases; unmatched junction nucleotides: 10. The CDR3 DNA reads TGCGCCAGCAGCCAAGATCGGGGCACTAGCGGATACACAGATACGCAGTATTTT. Its translation is CASSQDRGTSGYTDTQYF.

This rearrangement joins TRBV19 to TRBJ1-1; possibly TRBD1 for D (6 bases). Trimming shortened V by 6 bases and J by 7 bases, and 24 bases separated the two germline ends. From germline, CDR1 is LNHDA and CDR2 SQIVND (reference sequence). The CDR3 sequence is 16 residues long. CDR3 bases: TGTGCCAGTAGGTACAGCTCGACAGGACTCAATTATGAAGCTTTCTTT. Translated, it gives CASRYSSTGLNYEAFF. The whole variable domain, remainder taken from reference TRBV19 and TRBJ1-1, is DGGITQSPKYLFRKEGQNVTLSCEQNLNHDAMYWYRQDPGQGLRLIYYSQIVNDFQKGDIAEGYSVSREKKESFPLTVTSAQKNPTAFYLCASRYSSTGLNYEAFFGQGTRLTVV.